Each of the 5 T cell receptor beta chains below was sequenced from the same sample in a study of spatial heterogeneity in lung cancer. TCRdb itself ran the 5' RACE reads through MiXCR, one entry per CDR3 protein. The repertoire holds about 82,000 distinct CDR3 sequences, roughly 12% seen once, with approximately 4.2% in the top ten. Regarding time point: sample taken at primary tumor resection. The authors sequenced whole RNA from tumor, nontumor lung or frozen PBMC without sorting. The starting material was PBMCs, obtained at surgery. These receptors all come from a male donor with early-stage non-small cell lung cancer.

Ten or more counts support this clonotype. The chain joins TRBV10-2 to TRBJ2-4; 7 bases are a match to TRBD2. V gave up 2 bases and J gave up 0 bases; unmatched junction bases: 4. CDR3 length: 16 residues. Germline V lookup: CDR1 WSHSY, CDR2 SAAADI. CDR3 sequence: CASSETSELAKNIQYF. Written as DNA, the CDR3 is TGCGCCAGCAGTGAGACTAGCGAACTAGCCAAAAACATTCAGTACTTC.

In this sample, this clonotype turned up many times. The chain combines TRBV28 with TRBJ1-4; no reliable D call. Germline V gene lookup returns CDR1 MDHEN and CDR2 SYDVKM. The CDR3 is made up of 12 amino acids. The germline V and J ends were trimmed by 1 base and 7 bases, with 4 bases remaining between them. DNA of the CDR3: TGTGCCAGCAGTTTATTCCCTGAAAAACTGTTTTTT. Protein: CASSLFPEKLFF.

The chain recombines TRBV27 with TRBJ1-4; possibly TRBD1 for D (5 bases). Germline values: CDR1 MNHEY, CDR2 SMNVEV (reference sequence). This CDR3 region has 13 residues. V was cut by 5 bases and J by 8 bases, with 12 bases left in between. CDR3 loop: CASSPGGVEKLFF. CDR3 sequence (DNA): TGTGCCAGCAGTCCCGGAGGGGTAGAAAAACTGTTTTTT.

In its sample, this clonotype was seen a few times. V and J are TRBV5-1 and TRBJ2-5, with D perhaps matching TRBD2 (6 bases). The V and J ends lost 7 bases and 3 bases respectively, with 22 bases between them. The CDR3 sequence is 16 residues long. Germline-derived CDR1 and CDR2 are SGHRS and YFSETQ. Here the CDR3 reads CASAEDLAVGKETQYF. DNA of the CDR3: TGCGCCAGCGCCGAAGACTTAGCGGTTGGCAAAGAGACCCAGTACTTC.

The chain joins TRBV7-9 to TRBJ2-5, with 9 nucleotides matching TRBD2. This CDR3 contains 14 residues. J lost 5 bases, V lost 3 bases, and 4 bases had no gene match. Germline values: CDR1 SEHNR, CDR2 FQNEAQ (reference sequence). CDR3 in amino acids: CASSFPGLAETQYF. DNA for the CDR3: TGTGCCAGCAGCTTCCCGGGACTAGCTGAGACCCAGTACTTC. Full variable domain (rest looked up from reference TRBV7-9 and TRBJ2-5): DTGVSQNPRHKITKRGQNVTFRCDPISEHNRLYWYRQTLGQGPEFLTYFQNEAQLEKSRLLSDRFSAERPKGSFSTLEIQRTEQGDSAMYLCASSFPGLAETQYFGPGTRLLVL.